This T cell receptor beta chain was obtained from a study of blood T cell repertoires in COVID-19. Study in general: Acute and convalescent COVID-19 samples came from the United States, Italy and Spain.

Method: immunoSEQ multiplex PCR; TCRdb's copy keeps in-frame clones and lacks some. The profile shows approximately 150,000 clones, around 80% of them singletons. This study enrolled people aged roughly 18 to 89 from around 26 US geographic areas. Membership in each cohort depended on participant-reported clinical history. Specimen: PBMCs or T cells enriched from blood (not recorded which). This receptor was taken from a man between 40 and 49 years old with acute COVID-19.

This chain's CDR3 is CASSPPPEGVRNEQFF. In DNA, the CDR3 is TGTGCCAGCAGCCCCCCGCCGGAAGGGGTTCGCAATGAGCAGTTCTTC. V and J are TRBV9 and TRBJ2-1; possible D gene TRBD1, 5 bases. Trimming took off 4 bases at V and 6 bases at J, with 20 bases between the two ends. Germline V gene data show CDR1 as SGDLS and CDR2 as YYNGEE. The CDR3 spans 16 residues.